This T cell receptor (beta chain) was retrieved from a study of T cells in tuberculosis listed by TCRdb under 2018. Background on the whole study: In the study, CD1B tetramers and high-throughput TCR immunosequencing were combined to characterize T cells specific for the mycobacterial lipid antigen glucose monomycolate (GMM). With 9 to 11 people per group, a South African clinical cohort compared IGRA-negative adolescents, IGRA-positive adolescents with latent tuberculosis, and adults with active tuberculosis. Points the paper makes about the study in general: Compared with IGRA-negative controls, TCR-alpha repertoires from active tuberculosis had smaller mean NN-distances to GMM-specific TCRs, which suggests that these TCRs underwent clonal expansion. The smaller NN-distances in active tuberculosis patients were driven in part by shorter CDR3-alpha lengths, while the difference seen for TCR-beta was not statistically significant. Clinical samples were chosen by availability of cryopreserved specimens, and active tuberculosis cases were adults while controls were adolescents. A classifier using the diverse GMM-specific repertoire reached roughly 89% accuracy (AUROC around 0.9), compared with about 63% accuracy using GEM motif frequencies.

As for this clone: Its antigen is not yet known. Base qualities are not provided; no much larger clone lies one nucleotide away.

Reading from cysteine to phenylalanine, the CDR3 counts 16 amino acids. Only the CDR3 DNA is retained, 48 bases long and in frame from the first base. The germline V gene provides CDR1 SNHLY and CDR2 FYNNEI. For this chain, trimming is 6 bases at the V end and 2 bases at the J end, and the number of junction bases without a gene match is 4. The immunoSEQ multiplex PCR assay was used to generate TCR libraries, with TCR-beta and/or TCR-alpha/delta assays applied to each sample. The amplified TCR libraries were sequenced on the Illumina high-throughput platform. On the study's bioinformatics: Clustering and dimensionality reduction were performed using pairwise TCRdist distances among GMM-specific receptors from ex vivo sorted or in vitro expanded T cells. Each clinical repertoire was assigned a mean NN-distance score, defined as the average TCRdist to the nearest 10% of tetramer-positive reference sequences. GEM TCR motif frequency was calculated as the fraction of unique TCRs that matched known GEM sequences by V/J usage and CDR3 length. Linear discriminant analysis with leave-one-out cross-validation, implemented in scikit-learn, was used to classify active tuberculosis. Drawn from immuneACCESS, this table holds only the in-frame rearrangements with V and J called that TCRdb kept. Clones are partly lost; checked studies trace under half to an unresolved V gene and leave the rest unexplained. The V and J calls and the clone size are those of that table, but D and trimming were determined from the DNA. In all, the sample holds around 30,000 clones, and 90% of those were seen once. 5.5% to 6.5% of the sample is held by the ten biggest clonotypes.

At study entry, adolescents were screened for latent tuberculosis infection by tuberculin skin test and QuantiFERON-TB GOLD In-Tube IGRA. Immunosequencing was performed on unsorted cryopreserved PBMC and covered roughly 98,000 T cells per clinical donor on average. Eleven high schools in the Worcester region of the Western Cape, South Africa, served as enrollment sites for adolescents aged 12 to 18 years. Some ten M. tuberculosis-infected adolescents and around 10 uninfected adolescents, matched for age and sex, were selected. Adolescent PBMC were isolated from freshly drawn heparinized blood by density centrifugation and cryopreserved.

Recombination linked TRBV2 to TRBJ2-7; 16 central nucleotides agree with TRBD2. The sequence derives from a donor between 10 and 35 years old with latent tuberculosis or without tuberculosis infection. The sample comprised PBMCs. The sequenced DNA: TGTGCCAGCAGCGGGACTAGCGGGGGGGCGACCTACGAGCAGTACTTC. It translates as CASSGTSGGATYEQYF.